This entry lists 7 T cell receptor beta chains sequenced from one sample in a study of blood T cells in healthy people across ages. With a J-beta primer mix and a sample-barcoded 5' primer, a second PCR ran roughly 6 to 11 cycles. TCRdb reprocessed the 5' RACE reads via MiXCR and lists one record per CDR3 protein. Here the sample spans about 1,000,000 distinct CDR3 sequences, 40% to 45% being singletons. Material for sequencing was blood. Every receptor here comes from a woman between 55 and 75 years old in good health.

For this clonotype: This may arise from a read error, as a much more abundant clone is one base away. The CDR3 is CAISSRGTSYEKYF. The CDR3 nucleotides are TGTGCCATCAGTAGCCGAGGGACCTCCTACGAGAAGTACTTC. The gene calls are TRBV10-3 and TRBJ2-5; D is possibly TRBD1 or TRBD2 (5 bases each). CDR1 ENHRY and CDR2 SYGVKD come from the germline V gene. The CDR3 length is 14 residues. The V end lost 5 bases, the J end lost 12 bases, and 22 bases lay between the germline ends.

This clonotype was found a few times. The V call is TRBV7-9, the J call TRBJ2-4; possibly TRBD1 for D (5 bases). Germline lookup yields CDR1 SEHNR and CDR2 FQNEAQ (reference sequence). The CDR3 covers 17 residues. Trimming stripped 2 bases from V and 0 bases from J, with 14 bases between. CDR3 sequence: CASSLSGAQGAKNIQYF. CDR3 in DNA: TGTGCCAGCAGCTTAAGTGGGGCTCAGGGAGCCAAAAACATTCAGTACTTC.

V is TRBV20-1 and J is TRBJ1-1; D ambiguous. The germline V gene encodes CDR1 DFQATT and CDR2 SNEGSKA (reference sequence). The CDR3 contains 14 residues. V gave up 3 bases and J gave up 4 bases, with 15 bases separating them. This chain's CDR3 is CSASTPGLGTEAFF. CDR3 nucleotides: TGCAGTGCTAGTACGCCGGGGTTAGGCACTGAAGCTTTCTTT.

This clonotype was counted between two and nine times. The chain carries TRBV20-1 and TRBJ1-2, with 10 bases lining up with TRBD1. The length of the CDR3 is 15 residues. V gave up 6 bases and J gave up 5 bases; unmatched junction bases: 12. Germline assignment: CDR1 DFQATT and CDR2 SNEGSKA (reference sequence). CDR3: CSANDRGLLGYGYTF. In DNA form, the CDR3 reads TGCAGTGCAAACGACAGGGGGCTCCTAGGATATGGCTACACCTTC.

The chain uses TRBV7-7 and TRBJ2-5; 12 positions agree with TRBD2. The CDR3 is 15 residues long. Germline CDR1 and CDR2: SSHAT and FNYEAQ (reference sequence). The J segment lost 3 bases and the V segment lost 5 bases, leaving 4 bases of the junction unmatched. The CDR3 DNA reads TGTGCCAGCAGCATGACTAGCGGGAGAGAAGAGACCCAGTACTTC. It codes for CASSMTSGREETQYF.

The chain joins TRBV5-1 to TRBJ1-6; no clear D gene. Germline V gene data show CDR1 as SGHRS and CDR2 as YFSETQ. V was shortened by 0 bases and J by 8 bases, with 12 bases between the two germline ends. The CDR3 runs 15 residues. The CDR3 loop reads CASSLGPARDSPLHF. The CDR3 DNA sequence: TGCGCCAGCAGCTTGGGCCCGGCTAGGGATTCACCCCTCCACTTT.

In its sample, this clonotype was seen a few times. The CDR3 DNA reads TGCAGCGTCGGCTCGGTAAGAAGCTCCTACGAGCAGTACTTC. Its protein is CSVGSVRSSYEQYF. The chain recombines TRBV29-1 with TRBJ2-7; no firm D call. The V gene's germline CDR1 is SQVTM and CDR2 ANQGSEA. Trimming took off 6 bases at V and 0 bases at J, with 15 bases between the two ends. The CDR3 totals 14 residues.